The 3 T cell receptor beta chains below were found in one sample sequenced in a study of T cell repertoires in cytomegalovirus infection. These receptors' antigens are unknown. A single record per CDR3 protein comes from TCRdb applying MiXCR to the reads. The data hold about 830,000 distinct CDR3 sequences, with 30% to 35% observed a single time. Sequencing used cultured CD8+ T cells from PBMCs, obtained from culture after CMV antigen stimulation. These receptors were collected from a human donor in good health (CMV status not recorded). Some clones in this sample may be carry-over from other donors' samples.

This clonotype occurred many times. The chain combines TRBV27 with TRBJ2-3, with D tentatively TRBD2 (6 bases). The V end lost 8 bases, the J end lost 2 bases, and 8 bases lay between the germline ends. Per the germline V gene, CDR1 is MNHEY and CDR2 is SMNVEV (reference sequence). The CDR3 has 12 residues. The CDR3 reads CASRDFTDTQYF. In DNA, the CDR3 is TGTGCCAGCCGGGACTTCACAGATACGCAGTATTTT.

The genes are TRBV7-6 and TRBJ1-2; D uncertain. This CDR3 has 14 amino acids. Germline-derived CDR1 and CDR2 are SGHVS and FNYEAQ. The ends were cut back, 0 bases at V and 4 bases at J, with 9 bases in the middle. For the CDR3, the DNA is TGTGCCAGCAGCTTAGCACCTAATGGCTATGGCTACACCTTC. Residues: CASSLAPNGYGYTF.

The chain combines TRBV20-1 with TRBJ2-3, with 7 bases fitting TRBD2. V dropped 1 base and J dropped 2; count of bases not matched to a gene: 9. Germline V gene sequence: CDR1 DFQATT, CDR2 SNEGSKA (reference sequence). The CDR3 contains 16 residues. The CDR3 loop is CSARASASGFTDTQYF. The CDR3 nucleotides read TGCAGTGCTAGAGCTTCTGCTAGCGGCTTCACAGATACGCAGTATTTT.